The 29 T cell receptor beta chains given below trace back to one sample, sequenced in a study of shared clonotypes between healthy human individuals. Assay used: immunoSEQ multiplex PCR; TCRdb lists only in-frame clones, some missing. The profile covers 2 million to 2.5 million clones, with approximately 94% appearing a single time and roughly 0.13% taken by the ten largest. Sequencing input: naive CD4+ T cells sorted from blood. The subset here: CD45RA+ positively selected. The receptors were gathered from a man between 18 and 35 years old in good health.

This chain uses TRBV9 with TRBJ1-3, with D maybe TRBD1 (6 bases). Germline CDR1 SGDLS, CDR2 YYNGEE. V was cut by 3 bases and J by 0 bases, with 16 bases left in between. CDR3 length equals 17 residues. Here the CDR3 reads CASSAGTLTGSGNTIYF. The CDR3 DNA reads TGTGCCAGCAGCGCGGGGACACTAACGGGCTCTGGAAACACCATATATTTT.

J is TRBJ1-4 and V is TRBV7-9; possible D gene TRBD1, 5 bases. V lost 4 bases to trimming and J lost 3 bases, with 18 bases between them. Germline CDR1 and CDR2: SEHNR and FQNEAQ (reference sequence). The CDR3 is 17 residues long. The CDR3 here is CASSSQTPQGPNEKLFF. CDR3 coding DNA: TGTGCCAGCAGCTCCCAAACCCCCCAGGGCCCTAATGAAAAACTGTTTTTT.

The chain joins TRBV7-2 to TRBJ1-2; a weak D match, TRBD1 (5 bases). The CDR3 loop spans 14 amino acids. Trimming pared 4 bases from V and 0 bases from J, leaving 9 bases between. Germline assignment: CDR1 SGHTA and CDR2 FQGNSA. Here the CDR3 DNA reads TGTGCCAGCAGCTCGGACACTTCTAACTATGGCTACACCTTC. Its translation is CASSSDTSNYGYTF.

CDR3 region: CASSGQGLSNEKLFF. In DNA, the CDR3 is TGTGCCAGCTCGGGACAGGGTCTTTCTAATGAAAAACTGTTTTTT. The chain couples TRBV6-1 to TRBJ1-4; 9 bases match TRBD1. Per germline, CDR1 MNHNS and CDR2 SASEGT. V gave up 8 bases and J gave up 3 bases; unmatched junction bases: 7. The CDR3 sequence is 15 residues long.

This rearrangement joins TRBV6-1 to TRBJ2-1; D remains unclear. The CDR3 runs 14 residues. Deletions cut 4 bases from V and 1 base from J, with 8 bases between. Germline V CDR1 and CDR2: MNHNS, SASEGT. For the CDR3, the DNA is TGTGCCAGCAGTGTGTCACAGTCCTACAATGAGCAGTTCTTC. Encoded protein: CASSVSQSYNEQFF.

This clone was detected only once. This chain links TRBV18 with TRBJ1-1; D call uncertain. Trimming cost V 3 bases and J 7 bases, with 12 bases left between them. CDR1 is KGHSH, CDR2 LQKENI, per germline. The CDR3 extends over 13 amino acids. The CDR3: CASSPREGGEAFF. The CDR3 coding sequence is TGTGCCAGCTCACCTCGGGAGGGTGGTGAAGCTTTCTTT.

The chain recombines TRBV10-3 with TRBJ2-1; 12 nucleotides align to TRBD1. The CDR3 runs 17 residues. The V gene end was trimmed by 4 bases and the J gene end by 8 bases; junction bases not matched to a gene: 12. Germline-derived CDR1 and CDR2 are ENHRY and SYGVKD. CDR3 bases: TGTGCCATCAGTGGGACCGGGACAGGGGGCGCCTGGGATGAGCAGTTCTTC. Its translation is CAISGTGTGGAWDEQFF.

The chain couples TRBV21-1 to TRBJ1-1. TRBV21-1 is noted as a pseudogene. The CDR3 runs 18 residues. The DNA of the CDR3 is TGTGCCAGCAGCAAAGCGCTTTTGGGGAGACAGTCGAACACTGAAGCTTTCTTT. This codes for CASSKALLGRQSNTEAFF.

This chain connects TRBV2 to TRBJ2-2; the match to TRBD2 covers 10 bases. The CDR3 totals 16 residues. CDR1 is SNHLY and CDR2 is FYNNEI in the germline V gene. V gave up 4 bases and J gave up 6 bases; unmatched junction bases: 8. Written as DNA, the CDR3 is TGTGCCAGCAGTGGCCGTCCTAGCGGGAGTTCCGGGGAGCTGTTTTTT. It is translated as CASSGRPSGSSGELFF.

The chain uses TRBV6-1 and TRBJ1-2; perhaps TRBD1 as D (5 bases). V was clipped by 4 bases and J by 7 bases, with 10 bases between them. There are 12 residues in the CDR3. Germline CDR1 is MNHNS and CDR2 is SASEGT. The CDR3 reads CASSGQFSGYTF. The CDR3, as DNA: TGTGCCAGCAGTGGACAGTTTAGTGGCTACACCTTC.

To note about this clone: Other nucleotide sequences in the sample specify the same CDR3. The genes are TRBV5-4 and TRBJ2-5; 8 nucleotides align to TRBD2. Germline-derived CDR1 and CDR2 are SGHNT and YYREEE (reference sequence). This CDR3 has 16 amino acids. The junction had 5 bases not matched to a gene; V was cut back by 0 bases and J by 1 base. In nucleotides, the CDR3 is TGTGCCAGCAGCTTGGCGGTTGCGGGAGGCCAAGAGACCCAGTACTTC. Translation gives CASSLAVAGGQETQYF.

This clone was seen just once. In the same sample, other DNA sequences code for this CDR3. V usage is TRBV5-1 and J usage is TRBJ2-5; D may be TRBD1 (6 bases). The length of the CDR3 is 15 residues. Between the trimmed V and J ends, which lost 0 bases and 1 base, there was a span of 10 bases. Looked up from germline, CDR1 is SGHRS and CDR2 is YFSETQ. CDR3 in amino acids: CASSLVPGVQETQYF. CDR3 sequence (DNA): TGCGCCAGCAGCTTGGTTCCAGGGGTCCAAGAGACCCAGTACTTC. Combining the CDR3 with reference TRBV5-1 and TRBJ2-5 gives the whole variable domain KAGVTQTPRYLIKTRGQQVTLSCSPISGHRSVSWYQQTPGQGLQFLFEYFSETQRNKGNFPGRFSGRQFSNSRSEMNVSTLELGDSALYLCASSLVPGVQETQYFGPGTRLLVL.

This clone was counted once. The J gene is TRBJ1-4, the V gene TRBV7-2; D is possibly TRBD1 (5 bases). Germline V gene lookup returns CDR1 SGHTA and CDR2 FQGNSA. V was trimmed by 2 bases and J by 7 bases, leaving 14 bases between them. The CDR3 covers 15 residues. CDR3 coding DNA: TGTGCCAGCAGCTTATGGGGTCAGGGAAGTGAAAAACTGTTTTTT. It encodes CASSLWGQGSEKLFF.

The CDR3 protein is CASSLLIPDTQYF. CDR3 nucleotide sequence: TGTGCCAGCAGCTTACTCATTCCAGATACGCAGTATTTT. The rearrangement uses TRBV7-2 and TRBJ2-3; D gene unclear. Trimming removed 2 bases at V and 4 bases at J, with 7 bases between. CDR1 SGHTA and CDR2 FQGNSA come from the germline V gene. The CDR3 extends over 13 amino acids.

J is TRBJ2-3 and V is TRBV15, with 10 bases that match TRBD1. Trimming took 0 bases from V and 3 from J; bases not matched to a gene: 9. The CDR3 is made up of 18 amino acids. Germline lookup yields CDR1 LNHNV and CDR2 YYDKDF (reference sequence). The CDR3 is CATSRDGAWGQGTDTQYF. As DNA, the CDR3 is TGTGCCACCAGCAGAGACGGGGCTTGGGGACAGGGGACAGATACGCAGTATTTT.

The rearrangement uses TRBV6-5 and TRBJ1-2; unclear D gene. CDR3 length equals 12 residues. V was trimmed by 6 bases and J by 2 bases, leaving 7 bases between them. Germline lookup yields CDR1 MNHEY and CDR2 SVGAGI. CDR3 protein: CASRPPNYGYTF. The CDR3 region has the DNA TGTGCCAGCAGGCCGCCAAACTATGGCTACACCTTC.

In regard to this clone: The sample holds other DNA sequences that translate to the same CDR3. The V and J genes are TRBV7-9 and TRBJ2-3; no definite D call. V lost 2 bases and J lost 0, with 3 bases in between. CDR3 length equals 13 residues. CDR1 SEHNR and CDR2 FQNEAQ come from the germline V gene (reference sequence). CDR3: CASSLLSTDTQYF. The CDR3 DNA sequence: TGTGCCAGCAGCTTACTAAGCACAGATACGCAGTATTTT.

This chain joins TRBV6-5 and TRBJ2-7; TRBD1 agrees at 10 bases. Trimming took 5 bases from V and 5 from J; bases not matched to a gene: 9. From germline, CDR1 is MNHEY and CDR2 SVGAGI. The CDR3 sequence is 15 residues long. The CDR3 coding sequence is TGTGCCAGCAGTGGACCGGGACAGGGGACCCACGAGCAGTACTTC. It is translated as CASSGPGQGTHEQYF.

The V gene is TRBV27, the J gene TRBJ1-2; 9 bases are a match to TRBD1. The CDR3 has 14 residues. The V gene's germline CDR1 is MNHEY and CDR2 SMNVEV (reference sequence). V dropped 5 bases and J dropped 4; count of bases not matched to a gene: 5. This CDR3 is CASSQQGAGYGYTF. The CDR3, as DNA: TGTGCCAGCAGTCAACAGGGGGCCGGCTATGGCTACACCTTC.

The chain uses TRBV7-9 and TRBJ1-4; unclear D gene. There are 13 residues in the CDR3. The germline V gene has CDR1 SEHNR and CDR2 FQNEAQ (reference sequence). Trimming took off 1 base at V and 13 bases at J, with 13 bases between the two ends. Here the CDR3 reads CASSLEHVSGLFF. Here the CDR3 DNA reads TGTGCCAGCAGCTTAGAGCACGTCTCAGGACTGTTTTTT. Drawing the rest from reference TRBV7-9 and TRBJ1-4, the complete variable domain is DTGVSQNPRHKITKRGQNVTFRCDPISEHNRLYWYRQTLGQGPEFLTYFQNEAQLEKSRLLSDRFSAERPKGSFSTLEIQRTEQGDSAMYLCASSLEHVSGLFFGSGTQLSVL.

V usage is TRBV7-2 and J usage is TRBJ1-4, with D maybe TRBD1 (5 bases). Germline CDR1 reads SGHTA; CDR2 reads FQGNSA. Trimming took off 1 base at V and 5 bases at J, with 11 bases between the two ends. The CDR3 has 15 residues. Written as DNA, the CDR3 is TGTGCCAGCAGCTTAGAGGGTGGGGACAATGAAAAACTGTTTTTT. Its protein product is CASSLEGGDNEKLFF.

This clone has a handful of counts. The CDR3 bases are TGTGCCAGCTCAGAGGGGCCGAACACTGAAGCTTTCTTT. Translated: CASSEGPNTEAFF. The chain links TRBV18 to TRBJ1-1, with D possibly being TRBD1 (5 bases). This CDR3 has 13 amino acids. Per the germline V gene, CDR1 is KGHSH and CDR2 is LQKENI. V shed 5 bases and J shed 1 base, with 8 bases lying between them.

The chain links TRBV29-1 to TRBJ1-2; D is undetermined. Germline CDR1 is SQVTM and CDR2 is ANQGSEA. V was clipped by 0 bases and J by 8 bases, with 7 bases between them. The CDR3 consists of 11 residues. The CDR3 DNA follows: TGCAGCGTTGAAGAACTTATAGGCTACACCTTC. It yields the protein CSVEELIGYTF. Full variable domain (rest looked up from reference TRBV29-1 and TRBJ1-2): SAVISQKPSRDICQRGTSLTIQCQVDSQVTMMFWYRQQPGQSLTLIATANQGSEATYESGFVIDKFPISRPNLTFSTLTVSNMSPEDSSIYLCSVEELIGYTFGSGTRLTVV.

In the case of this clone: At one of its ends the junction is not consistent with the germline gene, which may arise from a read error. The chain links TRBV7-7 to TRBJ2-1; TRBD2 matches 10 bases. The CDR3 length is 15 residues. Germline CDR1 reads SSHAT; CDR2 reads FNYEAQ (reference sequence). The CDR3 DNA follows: TGTGCTAGCAGCCCTACTAGCGGGGCTTACAATGAGCAGTTCTTC. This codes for CASSPTSGAYNEQFF. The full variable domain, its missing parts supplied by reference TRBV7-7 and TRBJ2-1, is GAGVSQSPRYKVTKRGQDVTLRCDPISSHATLYWYQQALGQGPEFLTYFNYEAQPDKSGLPSDRFSAERPEGSISTLTIQRTEQRDSAMYRCASSPTSGAYNEQFFGPGTRLTVL.

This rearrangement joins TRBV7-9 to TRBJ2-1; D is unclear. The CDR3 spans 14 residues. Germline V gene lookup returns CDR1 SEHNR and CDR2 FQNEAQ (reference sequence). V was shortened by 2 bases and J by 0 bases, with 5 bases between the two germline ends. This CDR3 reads CASSLTGSYNEQFF. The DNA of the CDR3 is TGTGCCAGCAGCTTAACTGGCTCCTACAATGAGCAGTTCTTC.

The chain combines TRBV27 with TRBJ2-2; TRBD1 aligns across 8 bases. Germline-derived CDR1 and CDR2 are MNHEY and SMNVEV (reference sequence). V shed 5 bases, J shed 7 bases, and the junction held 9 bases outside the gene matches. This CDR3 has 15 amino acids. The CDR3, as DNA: TGTGCCAGCAGTACAGGACAGGGACGCGGCGGGGAGCTGTTTTTT. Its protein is CASSTGQGRGGELFF.

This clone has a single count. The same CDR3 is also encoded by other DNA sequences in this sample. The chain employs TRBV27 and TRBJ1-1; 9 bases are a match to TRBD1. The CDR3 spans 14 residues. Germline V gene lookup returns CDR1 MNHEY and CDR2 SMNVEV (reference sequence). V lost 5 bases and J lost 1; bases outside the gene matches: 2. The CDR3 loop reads CASSRDRANTEAFF. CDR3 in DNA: TGTGCCAGCAGTCGGGACAGGGCGAACACTGAAGCTTTCTTT.

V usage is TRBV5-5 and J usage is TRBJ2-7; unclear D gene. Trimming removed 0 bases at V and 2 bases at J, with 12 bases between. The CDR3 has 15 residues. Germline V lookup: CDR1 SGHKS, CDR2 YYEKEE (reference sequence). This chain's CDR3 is CASSLGTEPPYEQYF. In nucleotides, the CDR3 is TGTGCCAGCAGCTTGGGGACCGAACCCCCCTACGAGCAGTACTTC.

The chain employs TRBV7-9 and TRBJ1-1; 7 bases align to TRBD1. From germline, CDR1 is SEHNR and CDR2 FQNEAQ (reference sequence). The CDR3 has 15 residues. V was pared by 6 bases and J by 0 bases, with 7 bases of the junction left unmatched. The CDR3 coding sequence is TGTGCCAGCAGTCGACAGGGCACTATGAACACTGAAGCTTTCTTT. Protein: CASSRQGTMNTEAFF.